This T cell receptor (beta chain) was profiled in a study of T cells in Graves' hyperthyroidism and ophthalmopathy. Disease duration was under 3 months in the ophthalmopathy patients, who also had a Clinical Activity Score of at least 3 and a NOSPECS grade of at least 4. Amplified TCR beta CDR3 regions derived from RNA transcripts. The HTBI primer set served for first-round RT-PCR of the TCR CDR3. TCRdb re-analysed the multiplex PCR reads in MiXCR, keeping a single row per CDR3 protein. The sample lists roughly 280,000 distinct CDR3 sequences; 22% were seen once. Whole-study findings and limits: A median about 7 months before onset, the model predicted ophthalmopathy.

Concerning this clonotype: Its antigen is not identified.

The sequenced sample consisted of blood. This TCR was sampled from a man aged 30 to 45 with Graves' ophthalmopathy.

The CDR3 is CASRFVAYEQYF. The CDR3 nucleotides read TGTGCCAGCAGGTTTGTGGCCTACGAGCAGTACTTC. The chain has TRBV2 and TRBJ2-7, with D hard to call. CDR3 length: 12 amino acids. Trimming pared 6 bases from V and 2 bases from J, leaving 8 bases between. The germline V gene has CDR1 SNHLY and CDR2 FYNNEI.